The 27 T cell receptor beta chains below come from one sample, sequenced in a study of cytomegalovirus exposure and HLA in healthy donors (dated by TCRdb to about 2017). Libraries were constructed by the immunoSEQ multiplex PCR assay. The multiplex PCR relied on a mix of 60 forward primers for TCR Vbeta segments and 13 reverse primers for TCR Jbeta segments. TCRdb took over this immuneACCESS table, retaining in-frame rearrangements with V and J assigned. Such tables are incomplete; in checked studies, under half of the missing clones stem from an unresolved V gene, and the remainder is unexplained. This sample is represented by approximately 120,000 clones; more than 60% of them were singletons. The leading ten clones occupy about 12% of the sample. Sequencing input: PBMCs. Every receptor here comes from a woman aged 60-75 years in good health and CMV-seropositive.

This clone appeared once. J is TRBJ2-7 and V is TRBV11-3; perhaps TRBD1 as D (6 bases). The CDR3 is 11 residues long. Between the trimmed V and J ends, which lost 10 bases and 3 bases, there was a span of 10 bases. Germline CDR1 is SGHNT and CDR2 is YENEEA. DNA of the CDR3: TGTGCCACGCAAGGGGGCTACGAGCAGTACTTC. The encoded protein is CATQGGYEQYF.

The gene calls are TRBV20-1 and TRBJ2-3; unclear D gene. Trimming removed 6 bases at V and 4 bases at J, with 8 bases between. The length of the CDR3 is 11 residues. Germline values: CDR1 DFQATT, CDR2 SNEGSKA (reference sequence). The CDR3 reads CSAPSADTQYF. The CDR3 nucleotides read TGCAGTGCCCCGTCGGCAGATACGCAGTATTTT.

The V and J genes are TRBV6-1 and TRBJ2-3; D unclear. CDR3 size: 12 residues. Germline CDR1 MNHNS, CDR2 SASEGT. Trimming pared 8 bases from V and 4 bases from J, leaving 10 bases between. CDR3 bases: TGTGCCAGCCGCCCGCGGTCAGATACGCAGTATTTT. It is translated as CASRPRSDTQYF.

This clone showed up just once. CDR3 DNA: TGTGCCAGCAGCCCGGGACAGCCGAACTCTGGAAACACCATATATTTT. Amino acids: CASSPGQPNSGNTIYF. The rearrangement links TRBV7-9 to TRBJ1-3, with 7 bases matching TRBD1. The germline V gene encodes CDR1 SEHNR and CDR2 FQNEAQ (reference sequence). The J segment lost 0 bases and the V segment lost 5 bases, leaving 7 bases of the junction unmatched. The CDR3 is 16 amino acids.

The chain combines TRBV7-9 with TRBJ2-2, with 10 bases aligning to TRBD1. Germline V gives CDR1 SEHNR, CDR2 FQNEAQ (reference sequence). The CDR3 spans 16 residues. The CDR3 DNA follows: TGTTCCTTGAGGGACAGGGGTGACGGTCTCACCGGGGAGCTGTTTTTT. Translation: CSLRDRGDGLTGELFF.

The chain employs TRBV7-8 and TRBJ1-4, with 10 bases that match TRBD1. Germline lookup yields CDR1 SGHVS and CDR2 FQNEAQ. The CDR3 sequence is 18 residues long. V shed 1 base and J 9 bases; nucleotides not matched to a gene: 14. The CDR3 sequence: CASSLGDRGRSLMKKLFF. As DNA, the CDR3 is TGTGCCAGCAGCTTAGGAGACAGGGGGCGATCTCTAATGAAAAAACTGTTTTTT.

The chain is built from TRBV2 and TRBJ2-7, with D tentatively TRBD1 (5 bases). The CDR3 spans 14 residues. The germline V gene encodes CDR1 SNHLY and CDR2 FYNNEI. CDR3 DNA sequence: TGTGCGAACAAATTAAGGGGATCTTCCTACGAGCAGTACTTC. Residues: CANKLRGSSYEQYF.

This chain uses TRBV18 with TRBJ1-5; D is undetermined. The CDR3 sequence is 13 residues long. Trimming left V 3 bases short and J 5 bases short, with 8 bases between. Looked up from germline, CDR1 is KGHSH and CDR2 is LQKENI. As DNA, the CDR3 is TGTGCCAGCTCACCTACTATAGATCAGCCCCAGCATTTT. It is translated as CASSPTIDQPQHF.

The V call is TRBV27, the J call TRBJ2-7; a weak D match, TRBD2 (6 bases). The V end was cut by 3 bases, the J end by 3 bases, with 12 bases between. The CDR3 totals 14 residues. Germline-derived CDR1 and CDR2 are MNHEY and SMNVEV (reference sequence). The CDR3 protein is CASSFIGSSYEQYF. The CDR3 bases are TGTGCCAGCAGTTTTATCGGGAGTAGCTACGAGCAGTACTTC.

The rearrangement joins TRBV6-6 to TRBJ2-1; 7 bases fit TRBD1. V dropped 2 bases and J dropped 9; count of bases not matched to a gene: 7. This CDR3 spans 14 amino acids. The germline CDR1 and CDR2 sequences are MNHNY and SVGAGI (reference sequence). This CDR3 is CASSYLDRVTEQFF. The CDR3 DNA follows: TGTGCCAGCAGTTACCTTGACAGGGTGACTGAGCAGTTCTTC.

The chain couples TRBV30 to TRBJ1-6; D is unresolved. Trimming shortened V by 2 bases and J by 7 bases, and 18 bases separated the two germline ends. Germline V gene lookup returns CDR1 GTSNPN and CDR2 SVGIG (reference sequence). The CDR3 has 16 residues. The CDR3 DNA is TGTGCCTGGAGTCCCCCCGCGGGCGCGAGGAATTCACCCCTCCACTTT. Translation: CAWSPPAGARNSPLHF.

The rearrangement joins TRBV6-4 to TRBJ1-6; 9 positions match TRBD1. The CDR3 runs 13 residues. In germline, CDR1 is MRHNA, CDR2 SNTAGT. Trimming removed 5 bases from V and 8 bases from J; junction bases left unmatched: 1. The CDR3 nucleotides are TGTGCCAGCAGTAGGGACAGGGATTCACCCCTCCACTTT. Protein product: CASSRDRDSPLHF.

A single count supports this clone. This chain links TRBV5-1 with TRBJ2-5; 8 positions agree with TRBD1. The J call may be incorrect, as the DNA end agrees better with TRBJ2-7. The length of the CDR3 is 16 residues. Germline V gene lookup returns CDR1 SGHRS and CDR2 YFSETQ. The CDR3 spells CASSLSGQATTYEQYF. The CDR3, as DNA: TGCGCCAGCAGCCTTTCGGGACAGGCGACTACTTACGAGCAGTACTTC.

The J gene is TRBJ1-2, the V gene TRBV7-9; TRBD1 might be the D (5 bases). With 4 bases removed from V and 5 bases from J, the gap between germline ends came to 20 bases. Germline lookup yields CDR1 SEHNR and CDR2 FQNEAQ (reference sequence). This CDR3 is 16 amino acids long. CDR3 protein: CASSSQLQSGLYGYTF. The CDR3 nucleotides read TGTGCCAGCAGCTCCCAACTACAATCAGGGCTGTATGGCTACACCTTC.

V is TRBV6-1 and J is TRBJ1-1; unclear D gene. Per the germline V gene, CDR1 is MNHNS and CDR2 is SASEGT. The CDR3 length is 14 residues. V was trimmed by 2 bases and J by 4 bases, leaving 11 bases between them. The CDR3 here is CASSEWGGSTEAFF. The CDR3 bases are TGTGCCAGCAGTGAATGGGGAGGGAGCACTGAAGCTTTCTTT.

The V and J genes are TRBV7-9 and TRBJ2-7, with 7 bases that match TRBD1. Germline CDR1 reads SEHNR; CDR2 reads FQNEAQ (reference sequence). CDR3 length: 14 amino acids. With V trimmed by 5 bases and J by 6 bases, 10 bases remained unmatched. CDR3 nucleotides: TGTGCCAGCAGCCCCTCGACAGGGTGGGGCGAGCAGTACTTC. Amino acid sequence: CASSPSTGWGEQYF.

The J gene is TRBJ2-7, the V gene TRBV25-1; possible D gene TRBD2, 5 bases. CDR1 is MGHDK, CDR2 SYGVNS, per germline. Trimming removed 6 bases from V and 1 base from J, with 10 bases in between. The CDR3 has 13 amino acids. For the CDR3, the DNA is TGTGCCAGCAGCGTCGGGGTTTCCTACGAGCAGTACTTC. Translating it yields CASSVGVSYEQYF.

CDR3 bases: TGTGCCAGCAGCTTGGGGGACAGGAGCTACAATGAGCAGTTCTTC. It yields the protein CASSLGDRSYNEQFF. The chain carries TRBV5-6 and TRBJ2-1, with 8 bases aligning to TRBD1. The V and J ends lost 0 bases and 3 bases, in that order; junction bases with no gene match: 2. The germline V gene encodes CDR1 SGHDT and CDR2 YYEEEE. CDR3 length equals 15 residues.

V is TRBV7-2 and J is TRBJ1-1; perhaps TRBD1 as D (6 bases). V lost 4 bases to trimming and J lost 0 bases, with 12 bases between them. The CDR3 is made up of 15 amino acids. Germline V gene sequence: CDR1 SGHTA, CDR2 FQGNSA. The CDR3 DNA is TGTGCCAGCAGCTACGGACAGCCCTTGAACACTGAAGCTTTCTTT. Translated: CASSYGQPLNTEAFF.

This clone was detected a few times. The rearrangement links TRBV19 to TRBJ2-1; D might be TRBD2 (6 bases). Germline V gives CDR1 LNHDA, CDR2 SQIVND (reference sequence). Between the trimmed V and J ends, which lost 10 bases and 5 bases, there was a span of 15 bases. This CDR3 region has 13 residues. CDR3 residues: CATQPGDNNEQFF. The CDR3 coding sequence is TGTGCCACCCAACCGGGGGATAACAATGAGCAGTTCTTC.

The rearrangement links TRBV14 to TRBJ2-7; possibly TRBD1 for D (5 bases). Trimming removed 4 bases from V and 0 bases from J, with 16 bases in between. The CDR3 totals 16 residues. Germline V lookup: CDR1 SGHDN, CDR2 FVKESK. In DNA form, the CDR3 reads TGTGCCAGCAGCCCTCTCCGGACAAGCAGCTCCTACGAGCAGTACTTC. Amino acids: CASSPLRTSSSYEQYF.

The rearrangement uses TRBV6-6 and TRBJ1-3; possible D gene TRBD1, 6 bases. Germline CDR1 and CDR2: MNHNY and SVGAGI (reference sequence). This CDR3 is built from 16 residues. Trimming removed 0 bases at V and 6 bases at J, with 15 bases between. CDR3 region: CASSYSTGSTLNTIYF. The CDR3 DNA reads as TGTGCCAGCAGTTACTCGACAGGTTCAACTCTAAACACCATATATTTT.

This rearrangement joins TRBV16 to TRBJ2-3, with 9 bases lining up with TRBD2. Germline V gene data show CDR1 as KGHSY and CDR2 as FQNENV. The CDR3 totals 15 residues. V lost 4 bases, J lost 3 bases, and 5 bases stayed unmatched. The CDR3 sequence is CASSRSGGRTDTQYF. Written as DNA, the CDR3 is TGTGCCAGCAGCCGAAGCGGGGGGAGAACAGATACGCAGTATTTT.

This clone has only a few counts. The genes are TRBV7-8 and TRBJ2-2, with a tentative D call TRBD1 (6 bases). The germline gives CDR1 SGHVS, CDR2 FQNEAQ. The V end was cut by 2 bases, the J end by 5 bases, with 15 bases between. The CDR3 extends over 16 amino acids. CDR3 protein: CASSLRDTRWTGELFF. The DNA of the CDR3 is TGTGCCAGCAGCTTAAGGGACACCCGTTGGACCGGGGAGCTGTTTTTT.

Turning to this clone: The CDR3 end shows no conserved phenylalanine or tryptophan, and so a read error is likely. CDR3 amino acids: CAWRGTGYTL. The CDR3 DNA is TGTGCCTGGAGGGGAACAGGCTACACCCTC. The chain links TRBV30 to TRBJ1-2; D is unresolved. This CDR3 is 10 amino acids long. V dropped 3 bases and J dropped 8 bases, with 7 bases sitting between them. Germline V gives CDR1 GTSNPN, CDR2 SVGIG (reference sequence).

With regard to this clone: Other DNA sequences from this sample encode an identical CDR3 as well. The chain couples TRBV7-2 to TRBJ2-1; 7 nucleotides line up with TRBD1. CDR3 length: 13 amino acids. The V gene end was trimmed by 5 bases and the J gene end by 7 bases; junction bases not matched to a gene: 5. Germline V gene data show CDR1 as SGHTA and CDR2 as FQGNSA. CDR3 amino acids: CASSLGQANEQFF. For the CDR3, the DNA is TGTGCCAGCAGCCTCGGACAGGCGAATGAGCAGTTCTTC.

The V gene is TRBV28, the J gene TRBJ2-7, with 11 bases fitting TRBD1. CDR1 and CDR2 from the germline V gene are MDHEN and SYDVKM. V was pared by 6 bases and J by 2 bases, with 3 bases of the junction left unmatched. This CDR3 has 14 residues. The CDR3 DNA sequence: TGTGCCAGCAGACCGGGACAGGGGGCCTACGAGCAGTACTTC. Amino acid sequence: CASRPGQGAYEQYF.